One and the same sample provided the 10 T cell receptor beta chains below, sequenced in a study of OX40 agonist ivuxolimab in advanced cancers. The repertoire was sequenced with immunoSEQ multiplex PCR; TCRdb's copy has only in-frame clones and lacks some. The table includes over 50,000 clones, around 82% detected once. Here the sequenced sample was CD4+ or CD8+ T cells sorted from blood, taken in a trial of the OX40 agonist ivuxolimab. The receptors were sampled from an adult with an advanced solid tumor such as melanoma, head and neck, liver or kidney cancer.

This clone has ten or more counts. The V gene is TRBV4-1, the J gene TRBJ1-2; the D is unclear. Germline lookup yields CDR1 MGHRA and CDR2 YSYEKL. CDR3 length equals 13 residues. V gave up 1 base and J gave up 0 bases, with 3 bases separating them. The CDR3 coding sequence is TGCGCCAGCAGCCAAGTCTCTAACTATGGCTACACCTTC. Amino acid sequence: CASSQVSNYGYTF.

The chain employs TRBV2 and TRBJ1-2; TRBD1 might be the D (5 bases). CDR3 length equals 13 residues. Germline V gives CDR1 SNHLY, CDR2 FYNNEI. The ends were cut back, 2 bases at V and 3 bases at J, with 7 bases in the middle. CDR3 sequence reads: CASSESRDYGYTF. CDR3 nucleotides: TGTGCCAGCAGTGAATCCAGGGACTATGGCTACACCTTC.

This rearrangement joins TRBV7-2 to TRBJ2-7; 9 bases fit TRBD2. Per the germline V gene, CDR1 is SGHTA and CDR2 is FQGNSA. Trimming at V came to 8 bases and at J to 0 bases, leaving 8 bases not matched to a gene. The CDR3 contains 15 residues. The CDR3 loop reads CASGPLTSGSYEQYF. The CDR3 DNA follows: TGTGCCAGCGGACCACTGACTAGCGGCTCCTACGAGCAGTACTTC. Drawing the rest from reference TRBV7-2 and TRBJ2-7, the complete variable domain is GAGVSQSPSNKVTEKGKDVELRCDPISGHTALYWYRQSLGQGLEFLIYFQGNSAPDKSGLPSDRFSAERTGGSVSTLTIQRTQQEDSAVYLCASGPLTSGSYEQYFGPGTRLTVT.

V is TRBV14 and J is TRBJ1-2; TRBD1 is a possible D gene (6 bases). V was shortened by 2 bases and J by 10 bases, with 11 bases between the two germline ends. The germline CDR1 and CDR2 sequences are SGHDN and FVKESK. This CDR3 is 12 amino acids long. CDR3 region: CASSQSGGIYTF. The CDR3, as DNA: TGTGCCAGCAGCCAATCTGGGGGCATCTACACCTTC.

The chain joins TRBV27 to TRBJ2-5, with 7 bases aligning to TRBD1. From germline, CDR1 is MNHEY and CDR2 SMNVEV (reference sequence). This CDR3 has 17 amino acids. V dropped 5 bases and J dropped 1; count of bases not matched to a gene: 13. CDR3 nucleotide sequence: TGTGCCAGCAGTAACGGACAGGTCAATCTCTTCCAAGAGACCCAGTACTTC. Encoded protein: CASSNGQVNLFQETQYF.

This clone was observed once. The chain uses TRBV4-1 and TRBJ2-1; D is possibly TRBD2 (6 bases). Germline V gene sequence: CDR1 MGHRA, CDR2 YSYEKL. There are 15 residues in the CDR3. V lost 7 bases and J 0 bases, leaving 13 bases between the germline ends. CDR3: CASKRALNSYNEQFF. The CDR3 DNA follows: TGCGCCAGCAAGCGGGCGCTAAACTCCTACAATGAGCAGTTCTTC.

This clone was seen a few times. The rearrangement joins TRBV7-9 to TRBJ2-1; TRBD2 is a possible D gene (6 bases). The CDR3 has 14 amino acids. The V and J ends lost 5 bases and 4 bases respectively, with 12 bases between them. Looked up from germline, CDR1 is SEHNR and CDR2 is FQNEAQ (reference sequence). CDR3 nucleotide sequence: TGTGCCAGCAGCGGGGGGTCACTATACAATGAGCAGTTCTTC. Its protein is CASSGGSLYNEQFF.

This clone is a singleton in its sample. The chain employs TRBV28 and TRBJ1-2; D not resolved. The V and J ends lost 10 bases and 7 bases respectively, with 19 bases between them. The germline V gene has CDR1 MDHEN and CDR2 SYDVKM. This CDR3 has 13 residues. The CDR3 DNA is TGTGCCATCACCCCCCGGTTGAGATTTGGCTACACCTTC. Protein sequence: CAITPRLRFGYTF.

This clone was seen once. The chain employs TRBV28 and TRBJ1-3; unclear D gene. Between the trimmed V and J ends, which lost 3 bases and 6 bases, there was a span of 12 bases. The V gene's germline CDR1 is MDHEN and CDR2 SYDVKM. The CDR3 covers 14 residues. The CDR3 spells CASSFGGRQNTIYF. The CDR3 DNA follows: TGTGCCAGCAGTTTTGGAGGGCGTCAAAACACCATATATTTT.

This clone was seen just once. CDR3 residues: CASGQGDANEKLFF. CDR3 in DNA: TGTGCCAGCGGCCAGGGTGACGCTAATGAAAAACTGTTTTTT. The chain is built from TRBV2 and TRBJ1-4, with D possibly TRBD1 on 5 matching bases. The CDR3 consists of 14 residues. CDR1 is SNHLY and CDR2 is FYNNEI in the germline V gene. The V end was cut by 8 bases, the J end by 3 bases, with 13 bases between.